This T cell receptor (beta chain) was recorded in a study of high-grade serous ovarian cancer treatment subgroups (dated by TCRdb to 2020 to 2022). About the full investigation: On average, sequencing produced around 14,000 reads and under 9,000 unique TCR beta rearrangements for each sample. The study profiled TCR beta repertoires in high-grade serous ovarian cancer patients grouped by complete gross resection or neoadjuvant chemotherapy response under a laparoscopic triage algorithm. A cohort of 30 or so patients was included: about ten with no residual disease after primary surgery (R0), about ten who were excellent NACT responders, and about ten who were poor NACT responders. One primary tumor sample and two metastatic tumor samples were contributed by each patient, so that some 100 samples were obtained in total. Overall results and qualifications from the work: TCR clonal relatedness correlated positively with neoantigen level and, by trend, with copy number variation and mutation load from whole-genome sequencing. The TCR repertoire analyses centered on CDR3, leaving CDR1 and CDR2 unanalyzed. Tumors from the same patient had repertoire similarity ranging from about 0.095 to 0.8, while tumors from different patients showed almost no similarity. Because bulk tumor TCR sequencing provided no spatial information, insight into HGSC tumor complexity and diversity was limited.

The roughly 100 tumor samples underwent high-throughput TCR profiling using ImmunoSEQ. In the authors' own workflow: Repertoire diversity metrics included richness (unique productive sequences), clonality, evenness and relatedness; Bhattacharyya coefficient assessed similarity between samples. In a sensitivity analysis, TCRs with fewer than two reads were excluded, and consistent conclusions were obtained. This immuneACCESS table, as held by TCRdb, lists in-frame sequences with V and J called but not all clones. Of the missing ones, under half trace to an unresolved V gene in checked studies; the others have no known cause. That table supplies the V and J calls and clone size; D and trimming were determined from the DNA. This sample gives over 9,000 clones in total; roughly 87% of them show up just once. The ten largest clones capture under 8.5% of the sample. Points on this clone: What antigen it recognizes has not been identified. No much larger clonotype is one base removed from it; base qualities were not supplied.

Tumor samples were collected prior to definitive surgery or chemotherapy. Genomic DNA extraction was performed by the MD Anderson Biospecimen Extraction Resource, and TCR sequencing was carried out by the MD Anderson Cancer Genomics Laboratory. The germline V gene yields MNHEY for CDR1 and SVGAGI for CDR2. The cysteine opens and the phenylalanine closes a CDR3 of 15 amino acids. Here the CDR3 DNA is all that survives: 45 bases in frame from base 1. Relative to germline, V is 5 bases shorter and J is 3 bases shorter, with 16 bases between their ends. The sequence was collected from a human donor with high-grade serous ovarian cancer. The V and J genes are TRBV6-5 and TRBJ1-1; matching of 6 bases hints at TRBD1 as the D gene. Sequenced input: tumor tissue. The nucleotides are TGTGCCAGCAGTCCCAAGGAAGGACAGTACACTGAAGCTTTCTTT. This sequence encodes CASSPKEGQYTEAFF.